One and the same sample provided the 31 T cell receptor beta chains below, sequenced in a study of blood T cell repertoires in COVID-19. The repertoire was sequenced with immunoSEQ multiplex PCR; TCRdb's copy has only in-frame clones and lacks some. The sample lists about 300,000 clones; around 90% were seen once. The sequenced material came from PBMCs or T cells enriched from blood (not recorded which). The receptors originated from a woman aged 18-35 years with acute COVID-19.

In this sample, this clone turned up once. The gene calls are TRBV19 and TRBJ1-1; TRBD1 aligns across 9 bases. V lost 1 base, J lost 5 bases, and 5 bases stayed unmatched. Germline CDR1 is LNHDA and CDR2 is SQIVND (reference sequence). The CDR3 spans 15 residues. CDR3 sequence (DNA): TGTGCCAGTAGTATAGTCTCGACAGGGGGGACTGAAGCTTTCTTT. Translating it yields CASSIVSTGGTEAFF.

The chain uses TRBV9 and TRBJ1-1; D gene uncertain. The CDR3 totals 14 residues. Per the germline V gene, CDR1 is SGDLS and CDR2 is YYNGEE. Trimming took off 4 bases at V and 1 base at J, with 11 bases between the two ends. CDR3 protein: CASSFQPGNTEAFF. CDR3 DNA: TGTGCCAGCAGCTTCCAGCCGGGGAACACTGAAGCTTTCTTT.

This chain links TRBV12-3 or TRBV12-4 with TRBJ2-7; D is possibly TRBD1 (5 bases). Trimming shortened V by 3 bases and J by 6 bases, and 12 bases separated the two germline ends. The CDR3 spans 13 residues. The CDR3 sequence: CASSFIGASEQYF. The CDR3 coding sequence is TGTGCCAGCAGTTTCATAGGGGCATCCGAGCAGTACTTC.

This chain's CDR3 is CAAKRTGSYGYTF. CDR3 nucleotide sequence: TGTGCCGCGAAGCGGACAGGGTCCTATGGCTACACCTTC. The chain links TRBV28 to TRBJ1-2; TRBD1 aligns across 8 bases. The CDR3 consists of 13 residues. Germline loops: CDR1 MDHEN, CDR2 SYDVKM. V shed 11 bases, J shed 4 bases, and the junction held 9 bases outside the gene matches.

This clone is a singleton in its sample. The V gene is TRBV2, the J gene TRBJ2-5, with 8 bases matching TRBD2. J gave up 5 bases and V 10 bases, and 12 bases lay outside the gene matches. This CDR3 comprises 14 residues. From germline, CDR1 is SNHLY and CDR2 FYNNEI. The CDR3 DNA reads as TGTGCCACCGAAGGCCCAGCGGGAGTGGAGACCCAGTACTTC. This codes for CATEGPAGVETQYF.

J is TRBJ2-1 and V is TRBV10-3; 11 bases match TRBD2. The CDR3 runs to 16 residues. The germline V gene has CDR1 ENHRY and CDR2 SYGVKD. With V trimmed by 3 bases and J by 8 bases, 9 bases remained unmatched. CDR3 region: CAISDQTSGKLDEQFF. The CDR3 DNA reads as TGTGCCATCAGTGACCAGACTAGCGGGAAATTGGATGAGCAGTTCTTC.

This clone occurred once. The chain joins TRBV11-2 to TRBJ2-1, with D perhaps matching TRBD2 (5 bases). This CDR3 is built from 16 residues. Germline-derived CDR1 and CDR2 are SGHAT and FQNNGV. Trimming stripped 4 bases from V and 3 bases from J, with 16 bases between. The CDR3 sequence: CASSSPGVLFYNEQFF. The CDR3 nucleotides are TGTGCCAGCAGCTCCCCCGGGGTCCTCTTCTACAATGAGCAGTTCTTC.

V usage is TRBV18 and J usage is TRBJ1-4, with 10 bases fitting TRBD1. The J segment lost 7 bases and the V segment lost 5 bases, leaving 1 base of the junction unmatched. The CDR3 is 13 amino acids. CDR1 and CDR2 from the germline V gene are KGHSH and LQKENI. The CDR3 nucleotides are TGTGCCAGCTCATGGGACAGGGGTGAAAAACTGTTTTTT. Translation gives CASSWDRGEKLFF.

The genes are TRBV7-3 and TRBJ2-1, with TRBD2 identical over 9 bases. The CDR3 has 14 residues. V lost 2 bases and J lost 5; bases outside the gene matches: 1. Germline CDR1 reads SGHTA; CDR2 reads FQGTGA. The CDR3 bases are TGTGCCAGCAGCTTATCTAGCGGGGACAATGAGCAGTTCTTC. Its protein product is CASSLSSGDNEQFF.

The rearrangement uses TRBV14 and TRBJ1-3; unclear D gene. The V end lost 1 base, the J end lost 4 bases, and 8 bases lay between the germline ends. Germline V gene sequence: CDR1 SGHDN, CDR2 FVKESK. The CDR3 sequence is 14 residues long. CDR3 nucleotides: TGTGCCAGCAGCCAAGGGCCAGGAGGAAACACCATATATTTT. Translating it yields CASSQGPGGNTIYF. Full variable domain (rest looked up from reference TRBV14 and TRBJ1-3): EAGVTQFPSHSVIEKGQTVTLRCDPISGHDNLYWYRRVMGKEIKFLLHFVKESKQDESGMPNNRFLAERTGGTYSTLKVQPAELEDSGVYFCASSQGPGGNTIYFGEGSWLTVV.

V and J are TRBV7-9 and TRBJ2-7, with 7 bases that match TRBD1. Per the germline V gene, CDR1 is SEHNR and CDR2 is FQNEAQ (reference sequence). Trimming took 5 bases from V and 5 from J; bases not matched to a gene: 9. This CDR3 is 14 amino acids long. Written as DNA, the CDR3 is TGTGCCAGCAGCCCCTTAGCTCAGGGGGACGAGCAGTACTTC. Its protein is CASSPLAQGDEQYF.

This chain uses TRBV28 with TRBJ1-2, with D tentatively TRBD1 (6 bases). The CDR3 runs to 11 residues. CDR1 MDHEN and CDR2 SYDVKM come from the germline V gene. Between the trimmed V and J ends, which lost 8 bases and 6 bases, there was a span of 10 bases. The CDR3 nucleotides are TGTGCCAGCGCCGGACAGAATGGCTACACCTTC. It is translated as CASAGQNGYTF.

The J gene is TRBJ2-3, the V gene TRBV30; D might be TRBD2 (7 bases). V lost 4 bases, J lost 0 bases, and 14 bases lay in between. The V gene's germline CDR1 is GTSNPN and CDR2 SVGIG (reference sequence). The CDR3 length is 15 residues. The CDR3 region has the DNA TGTGCCTGGACTTTAGGGGGGGAAAGCACAGATACGCAGTATTTT. It encodes CAWTLGGESTDTQYF. Full variable domain (rest looked up from reference TRBV30 and TRBJ2-3): SQTIHQWPATLVQPVGSPLSLECTVEGTSNPNLYWYRQAAGRGLQLLFYSVGIGQISSEVPQNLSASRPQDRQFILSSKKLLLSDSGFYLCAWTLGGESTDTQYFGPGTRLTVL.

This clone was seen just once. This rearrangement joins TRBV21-1 to TRBJ2-2; the table names TRBD1, a call not compared with the DNA. TRBV21-1 is a pseudogene. The CDR3 spans 20 residues. The CDR3 sequence: CASSKCGGTGWSLNTGELFF. The DNA for the CDR3 is TGTGCCAGCAGCAAATGCGGAGGGACAGGGTGGTCCCTGAACACCGGGGAGCTGTTTTTT.

A single count supports this clone. The gene calls are TRBV3-1 (or the pseudogene TRBV3-2) and TRBJ2-7; the D gene is possibly TRBD1 (6 bases). This CDR3 has 13 residues. The V gene's germline CDR1 is LGHDT and CDR2 YNNKEL (reference sequence). V was trimmed by 5 bases and J by 2 bases, leaving 10 bases between them. The CDR3 sequence: CASSTRGAYEQYF. The CDR3 nucleotides read TGTGCCAGCAGCACCAGGGGAGCCTACGAGCAGTACTTC.

The chain links TRBV19 to TRBJ2-1; D not certain. Trimming stripped 0 bases from V and 2 bases from J, with 11 bases between. The CDR3 runs to 16 residues. Germline loops: CDR1 LNHDA, CDR2 SQIVND (reference sequence). This CDR3 reads CASSIDRQVPYNEQFF. CDR3 in DNA: TGTGCCAGTAGTATAGATCGGCAGGTTCCCTACAATGAGCAGTTCTTC.

The J gene is TRBJ2-1, the V gene TRBV28, with 7 bases fitting TRBD2. Germline CDR1 and CDR2: MDHEN and SYDVKM. V lost 3 bases, J lost 4 bases, and 3 bases stayed unmatched. The CDR3 has 14 amino acids. The chain's CDR3 is CASSLRESYNEQFF. CDR3 in DNA: TGTGCCAGCAGTTTGCGGGAGTCGTACAATGAGCAGTTCTTC.

The chain has TRBV28 and TRBJ1-1; D is uncertain. With 2 bases removed from V and 4 bases from J, the gap between germline ends came to 5 bases. There are 12 residues in the CDR3. The germline V gene has CDR1 MDHEN and CDR2 SYDVKM. CDR3 bases: TGTGCCAGCAGTTTAATCCGCACTGAAGCTTTCTTT. Translating it yields CASSLIRTEAFF. Full variable domain (outside the CDR3, taken from reference TRBV28 and TRBJ1-1): DVKVTQSSRYLVKRTGEKVFLECVQDMDHENMFWYRQDPGLGLRLIYFSYDVKMKEKGDIPEGYSVSREKKERFSLILESASTNQTSMYLCASSLIRTEAFFGQGTRLTVV.

The chain joins TRBV4-2 to TRBJ2-3; 10 bases line up with TRBD2. Germline-derived CDR1 and CDR2 are LGHNA and YNFKEQ. V dropped 1 base and J dropped 4; count of bases not matched to a gene: 5. The CDR3 totals 16 residues. Here the CDR3 reads CASSQGTSGNPDTQYF. CDR3 DNA sequence: TGTGCCAGCAGCCAAGGAACTAGCGGGAACCCAGATACGCAGTATTTT.

The J gene is TRBJ2-5, the V gene TRBV7-9; the D gene is possibly TRBD2 (5 bases). V shed 5 bases and J shed 5 bases, with 24 bases lying between them. The CDR3 has 17 residues. Germline values: CDR1 SEHNR, CDR2 FQNEAQ (reference sequence). Here the CDR3 DNA reads TGTGCCAGCAGCCCGGCGGAGGTCGTACTGTCGACGGAGACCCAGTACTTC. Amino acids: CASSPAEVVLSTETQYF.

The chain links TRBV28 to TRBJ1-1, with D maybe TRBD1 (6 bases). V lost 6 bases and J lost 3, with 17 bases in between. Germline values: CDR1 MDHEN, CDR2 SYDVKM. This CDR3 contains 15 residues. The CDR3 loop reads CASRPPTGKDTEAFF. CDR3 DNA: TGTGCCAGCAGGCCCCCAACAGGGAAGGACACTGAAGCTTTCTTT.

The rearrangement uses TRBV16 and TRBJ1-5, with a tentative D call TRBD1 (5 bases). The CDR3 sequence is 14 residues long. Germline V gene data show CDR1 as KGHSY and CDR2 as FQNENV. The V end lost 5 bases, the J end lost 3 bases, and 11 bases lay between the germline ends. This chain's CDR3 is CASSGQGTNQPQHF. The CDR3 nucleotides read TGTGCCAGCAGCGGGCAGGGCACCAATCAGCCCCAGCATTTT.

This rearrangement joins TRBV28 to TRBJ1-1; the match to TRBD1 covers 8 bases. This CDR3 is 14 amino acids long. V lost 2 bases to trimming and J lost 7 bases; unmatched junction nucleotides: 6. CDR1 MDHEN and CDR2 SYDVKM come from the germline V gene. The CDR3 DNA sequence: TGTGCCAGCAGTTTACCGACAGGGGCATATGAAGCTTTCTTT. Amino acid sequence: CASSLPTGAYEAFF.

CDR3 loop: CASSSDRFYGYTF. For the CDR3, the DNA is TGTGCCAGCAGCTCGGACAGGTTCTATGGCTACACCTTC. The chain has TRBV5-4 and TRBJ1-2; 7 nucleotides match TRBD1. The CDR3 is 13 residues long. The germline gives CDR1 SGHNT, CDR2 YYREEE (reference sequence). After removal of 3 bases from V and 4 bases from J, the junction contained 3 bases not matched to a gene.

The chain couples TRBV21-1 to TRBJ1-1. TRBV21-1 is recorded as a pseudogene. The CDR3 covers 12 residues. CDR3 nucleotides: TGTGCCAGCAGCAGAGGAGGTACTGAAGCTTTCTTT. This codes for CASSRGGTEAFF.

J is TRBJ2-7 and V is TRBV5-8; TRBD2 might be the D (6 bases). The ends were cut back, 2 bases at V and 0 bases at J, with 12 bases in the middle. The CDR3 sequence is 15 residues long. CDR1 is SGHTS, CDR2 YDEGEE, per germline. As DNA, the CDR3 is TGTGCCAGCAGCTTTCTAGCGACCAGCTCCTACGAGCAGTACTTC. This gives the protein CASSFLATSSYEQYF.

This clone has just one count. The J gene is TRBJ1-1, the V gene TRBV7-2; maybe TRBD1 (6 bases). Germline CDR1 SGHTA, CDR2 FQGNSA. V was clipped by 4 bases and J by 2 bases, with 14 bases between them. The length of the CDR3 is 15 residues. In DNA, the CDR3 is TGTGCCAGCAGCTACTTCGACAGGATAAACACTGAAGCTTTCTTT. Protein product: CASSYFDRINTEAFF.

The V call is TRBV6-5, the J call TRBJ2-7, with D perhaps TRBD1 (6 bases). V was trimmed by 8 bases and J by 5 bases, leaving 22 bases between them. The germline V gene encodes CDR1 MNHEY and CDR2 SVGAGI. The CDR3 totals 15 residues. CDR3 amino acids: CASGPGTLKGNEQYF. The CDR3 region has the DNA TGTGCCAGCGGTCCTGGGACACTAAAAGGAAACGAGCAGTACTTC.

This rearrangement joins TRBV7-2 to TRBJ2-1; 13 nucleotides align to TRBD2. This CDR3 spans 15 amino acids. V dropped 7 bases and J dropped 8; count of bases not matched to a gene: 8. Germline values: CDR1 SGHTA, CDR2 FQGNSA. The CDR3 sequence: CASTHRLAGGDEQFF. Here the CDR3 DNA reads TGTGCCAGCACCCACCGACTAGCGGGGGGAGATGAGCAGTTCTTC.

The chain couples TRBV9 to TRBJ2-7, with 9 bases lining up with TRBD1. V trimming: 3 bases; J trimming: 6 bases; junction bases outside the gene matches: 4. The CDR3 runs 13 residues. The germline V gene has CDR1 SGDLS and CDR2 YYNGEE. Here the CDR3 reads CASSAQGAGEQYF. The CDR3 nucleotides read TGTGCCAGCAGCGCACAGGGGGCGGGCGAGCAGTACTTC.

The chain joins TRBV28 to TRBJ1-6; D is uncertain. The V gene lost 3 bases and the J gene lost 12 bases, with 15 bases spanning the gap. This CDR3 has 14 residues. Germline V gene sequence: CDR1 MDHEN, CDR2 SYDVKM. Here the CDR3 reads CASSLRPGGEPLHF. CDR3 in DNA: TGTGCCAGCAGTTTGCGCCCGGGAGGTGAACCCCTCCACTTT.